The entry below describes one TCR beta chain. Its antigen remains unknown. The sample comes from a study of T cell responses to AZD1222 COVID-19 vaccine. Libraries were prepared by immunoSEQ multiplex PCR; TCRdb keeps only in-frame clonotypes and omits some of them. The sample has more than 90,000 clones, roughly 84% seen once. Pooling of second doses given at about 4 or about 12 weeks was done. Study-wide findings and caveats: Receipt of two AZD1222 doses was followed by a rise in Spike-specific TCR breadth and depth.

Germline CDR1 MDHEN, CDR2 SYDVKM. This CDR3 has 11 residues. V lost 1 base and J 8 bases, leaving 6 bases between the germline ends. Sequencing was performed on peripheral blood, taken 28 days after the second AZD1222 dose. This clonotype originated in an adult who received the AZD1222 COVID-19 vaccine. The chain is built from TRBV28 and TRBJ2-7; D is ambiguous. The CDR3 bases are TGTGCCAGCAGTTTATTGGGGAAGCAGTACTTC. Translated: CASSLLGKQYF.